The T cell receptor beta chain under discussion was sequenced for a study of shared clonotypes between healthy human individuals. Study-wide context: Aged between 18 and 49, the donors were a couple of women and three men. Researchers assigned three CD4 naive, three CD4 memory, two CD8 naive and one CD8 memory plate to each donor.

Study-level results: The four-donor shared clonotypes exceeded non-shared clonotypes in generation probability, with non-shared ones scoring lower.

Positive CCR7 selection of CD45RO-negative cells yielded the naive CD8 cells, and terminally differentiated effector memory CD45RA+ cells were excluded. For this clone: The antigen is unknown.

Several immunoSEQ 96-well plates shared each subset's DNA, each plate a replicate. Some clones are missing from TCRdb's copy, which holds only in-frame ones; the method was immunoSEQ multiplex PCR. The data contain around 1.9 million clones, 90% to 95% of them singletons. The CDR3 loop spans 17 amino acids. V dropped 3 bases and J dropped 3; count of bases not matched to a gene: 9. Germline CDR1 reads MDHEN; CDR2 reads SYDVKM. The chain recombines TRBV28 with TRBJ2-2; 8 bases fit TRBD1. Input material: naive CD8+ T cells from PBMCs. This receptor was identified in a man younger than 30 in good health. Some clones in this sample may be carry-over from other donors' samples. Written as DNA, the CDR3 is TGTGCCAGCAGTTTTAGTACAGAGACAGGGGACACCGGGGAGCTGTTTTTT. Protein sequence: CASSFSTETGDTGELFF.